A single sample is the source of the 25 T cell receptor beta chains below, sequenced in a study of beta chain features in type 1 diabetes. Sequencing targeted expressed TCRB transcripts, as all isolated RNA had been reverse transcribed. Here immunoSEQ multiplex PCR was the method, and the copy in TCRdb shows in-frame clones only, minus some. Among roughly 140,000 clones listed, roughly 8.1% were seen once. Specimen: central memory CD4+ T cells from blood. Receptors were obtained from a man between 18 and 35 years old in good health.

CDR3 residues: CASSQDYTNTEAFF. CDR3 DNA sequence: TGCGCCAGCTCCCAAGACTACACGAACACTGAAGCTTTCTTT. This chain joins TRBV5-1 and TRBJ1-1; no definite D call. V lost 7 bases, J lost 1 base, and 14 bases lay in between. Germline lookup yields CDR1 SGHRS and CDR2 YFSETQ. CDR3 length: 14 residues.

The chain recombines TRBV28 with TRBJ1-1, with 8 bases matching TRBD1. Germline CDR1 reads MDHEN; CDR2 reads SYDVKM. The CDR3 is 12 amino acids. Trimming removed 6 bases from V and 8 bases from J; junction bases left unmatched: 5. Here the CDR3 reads CASSPRTGEAFF. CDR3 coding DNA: TGTGCCAGCAGCCCAAGGACAGGGGAAGCTTTCTTT. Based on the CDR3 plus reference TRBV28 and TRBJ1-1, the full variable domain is DVKVTQSSRYLVKRTGEKVFLECVQDMDHENMFWYRQDPGLGLRLIYFSYDVKMKEKGDIPEGYSVSREKKERFSLILESASTNQTSMYLCASSPRTGEAFFGQGTRLTVV.

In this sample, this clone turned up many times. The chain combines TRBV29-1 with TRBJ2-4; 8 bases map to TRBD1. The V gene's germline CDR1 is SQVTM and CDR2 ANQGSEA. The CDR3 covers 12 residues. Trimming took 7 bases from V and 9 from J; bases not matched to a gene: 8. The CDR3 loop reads CSALGQGGIQYF. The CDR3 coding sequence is TGCAGCGCCTTAGGACAGGGAGGCATTCAGTACTTC.

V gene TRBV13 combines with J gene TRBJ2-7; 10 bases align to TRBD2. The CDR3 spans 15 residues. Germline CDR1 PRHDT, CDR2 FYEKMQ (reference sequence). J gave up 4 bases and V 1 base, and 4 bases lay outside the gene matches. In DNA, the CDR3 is TGTGCCAGCAGCTTAGCTCCTAGCGGGAGTTACGAGCAGTACTTC. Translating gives CASSLAPSGSYEQYF. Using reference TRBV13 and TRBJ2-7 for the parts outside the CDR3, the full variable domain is AAGVIQSPRHLIKEKRETATLKCYPIPRHDTVYWYQQGPGQDPQFLISFYEKMQSDKGSIPDRFSAQQFSDYHSELNMSSLELGDSALYFCASSLAPSGSYEQYFGPGTRLTVT.

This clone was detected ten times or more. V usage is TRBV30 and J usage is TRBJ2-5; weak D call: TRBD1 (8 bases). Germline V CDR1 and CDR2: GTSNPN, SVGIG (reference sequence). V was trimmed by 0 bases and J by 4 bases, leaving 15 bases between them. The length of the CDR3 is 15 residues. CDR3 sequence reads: CAWSVGQGGRETQYF. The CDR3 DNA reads TGTGCCTGGAGTGTCGGACAGGGAGGGCGAGAGACCCAGTACTTC.

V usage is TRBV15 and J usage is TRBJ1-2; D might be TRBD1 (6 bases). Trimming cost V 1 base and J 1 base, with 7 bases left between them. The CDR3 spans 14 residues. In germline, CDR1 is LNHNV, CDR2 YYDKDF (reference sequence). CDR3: CATSRGTVNYGYTF. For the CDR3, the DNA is TGTGCCACCAGCAGAGGGACAGTTAACTATGGCTACACCTTC. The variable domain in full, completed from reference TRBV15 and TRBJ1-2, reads DAMVIQNPRYQVTQFGKPVTLSCSQTLNHNVMYWYQQKSSQAPKLLFHYYDKDFNNEADTPDNFQSRRPNTSFCFLDIRSPGLGDTAMYLCATSRGTVNYGYTFGSGTRLTVV.

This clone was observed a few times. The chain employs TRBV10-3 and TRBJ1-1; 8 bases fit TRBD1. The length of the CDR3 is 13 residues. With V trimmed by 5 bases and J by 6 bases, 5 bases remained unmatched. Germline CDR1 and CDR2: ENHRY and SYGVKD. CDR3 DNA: TGTGCCATCAGTTCCGGACAGGGCGCTGAAGCTTTCTTT. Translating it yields CAISSGQGAEAFF.

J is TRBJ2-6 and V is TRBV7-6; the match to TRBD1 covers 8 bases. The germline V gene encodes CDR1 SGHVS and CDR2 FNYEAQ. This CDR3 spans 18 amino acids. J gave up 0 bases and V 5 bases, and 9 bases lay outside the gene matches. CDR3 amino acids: CASSARQGLSSGANVLTF. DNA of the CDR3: TGTGCCAGCAGCGCCAGACAGGGGCTAAGCTCTGGGGCCAACGTCCTGACTTTC.

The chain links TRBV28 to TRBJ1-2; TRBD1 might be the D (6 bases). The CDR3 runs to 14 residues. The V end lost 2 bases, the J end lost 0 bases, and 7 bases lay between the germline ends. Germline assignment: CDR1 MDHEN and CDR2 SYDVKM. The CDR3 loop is CASSLGQTNYGYTF. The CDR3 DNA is TGTGCCAGCAGTTTAGGACAGACTAACTATGGCTACACCTTC.

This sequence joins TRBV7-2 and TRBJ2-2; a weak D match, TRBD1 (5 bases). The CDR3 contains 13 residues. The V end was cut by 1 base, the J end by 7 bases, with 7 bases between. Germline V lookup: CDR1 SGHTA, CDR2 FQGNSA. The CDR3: CASSLEQGGELFF. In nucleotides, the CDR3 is TGTGCCAGCAGCTTAGAGCAGGGCGGGGAGCTGTTTTTT.

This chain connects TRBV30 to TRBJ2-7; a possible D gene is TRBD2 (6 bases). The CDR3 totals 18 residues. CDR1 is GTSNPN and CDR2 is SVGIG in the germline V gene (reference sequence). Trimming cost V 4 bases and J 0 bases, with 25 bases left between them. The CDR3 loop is CAWTQGTTGGRSSYEQYF. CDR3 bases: TGTGCCTGGACCCAAGGTACTACCGGGGGAAGGAGCTCCTACGAGCAGTACTTC.

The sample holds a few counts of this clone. CDR3: CASSPGRREQYF. Written as DNA, the CDR3 is TGTGCCAGCAGTCCCGGGAGGCGCGAGCAGTACTTC. This sequence joins TRBV28 and TRBJ2-7; 7 positions match TRBD2. Germline CDR1 and CDR2: MDHEN and SYDVKM. The CDR3 totals 12 residues. V lost 5 bases to trimming and J lost 6 bases; unmatched junction nucleotides: 4.

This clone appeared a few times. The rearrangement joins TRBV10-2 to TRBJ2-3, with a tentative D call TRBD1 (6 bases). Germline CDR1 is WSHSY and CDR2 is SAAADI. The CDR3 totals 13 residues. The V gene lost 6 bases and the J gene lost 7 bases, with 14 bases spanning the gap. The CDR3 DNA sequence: TGCGCCAGCAGCACAGGGATGGGAAATACGCAGTATTTT. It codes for CASSTGMGNTQYF.

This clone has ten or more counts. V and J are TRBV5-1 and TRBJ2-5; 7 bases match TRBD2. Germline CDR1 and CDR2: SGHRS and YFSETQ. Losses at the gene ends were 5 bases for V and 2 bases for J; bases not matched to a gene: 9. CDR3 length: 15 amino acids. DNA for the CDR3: TGCGCCAGCAGTATATCCGGGACTACGCAAGAGACCCAGTACTTC. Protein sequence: CASSISGTTQETQYF. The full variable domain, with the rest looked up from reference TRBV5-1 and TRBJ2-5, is KAGVTQTPRYLIKTRGQQVTLSCSPISGHRSVSWYQQTPGQGLQFLFEYFSETQRNKGNFPGRFSGRQFSNSRSEMNVSTLELGDSALYLCASSISGTTQETQYFGPGTRLLVL.

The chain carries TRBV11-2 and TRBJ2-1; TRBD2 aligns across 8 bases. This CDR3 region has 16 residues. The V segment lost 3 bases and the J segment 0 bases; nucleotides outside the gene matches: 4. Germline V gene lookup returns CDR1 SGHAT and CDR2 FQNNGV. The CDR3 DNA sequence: TGTGCCAGCAGCTTCAGCAGCGGGAGCTCCTACAATGAGCAGTTCTTC. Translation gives CASSFSSGSSYNEQFF.

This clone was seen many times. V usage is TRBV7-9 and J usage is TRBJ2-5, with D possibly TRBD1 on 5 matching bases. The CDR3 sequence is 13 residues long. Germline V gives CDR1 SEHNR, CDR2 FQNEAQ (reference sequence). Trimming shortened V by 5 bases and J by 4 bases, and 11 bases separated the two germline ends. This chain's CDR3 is CASSGRVRETQYF. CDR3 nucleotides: TGTGCCAGCAGCGGCAGGGTTCGAGAGACCCAGTACTTC.

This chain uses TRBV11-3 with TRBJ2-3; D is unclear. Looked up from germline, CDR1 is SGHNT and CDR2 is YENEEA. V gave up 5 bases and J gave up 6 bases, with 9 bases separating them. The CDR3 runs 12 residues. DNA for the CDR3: TGTGCCAGCAGCCCCGGTCGGGATACGCAGTATTTT. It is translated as CASSPGRDTQYF.

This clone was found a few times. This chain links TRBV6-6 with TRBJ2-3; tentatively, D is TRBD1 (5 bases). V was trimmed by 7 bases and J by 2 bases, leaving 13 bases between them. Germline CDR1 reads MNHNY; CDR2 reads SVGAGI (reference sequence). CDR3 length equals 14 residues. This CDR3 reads CASTAAGNTDTQYF. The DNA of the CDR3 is TGTGCCAGCACTGCGGCAGGGAACACAGATACGCAGTATTTT.

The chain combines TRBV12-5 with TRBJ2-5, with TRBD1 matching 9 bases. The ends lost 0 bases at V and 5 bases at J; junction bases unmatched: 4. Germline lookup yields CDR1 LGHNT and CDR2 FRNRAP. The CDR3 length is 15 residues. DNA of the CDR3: TGTGCTAGTGGTTTGGTGCGGGACAGGGACGAGACCCAGTACTTC. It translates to CASGLVRDRDETQYF.

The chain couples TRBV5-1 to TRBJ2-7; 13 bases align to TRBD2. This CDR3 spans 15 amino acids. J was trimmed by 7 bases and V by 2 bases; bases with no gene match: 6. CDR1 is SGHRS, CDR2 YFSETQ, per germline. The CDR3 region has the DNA TGCGCCAGCAGCTTCCAGACTAGCGGGGGGTGGGAGCAGTACTTC. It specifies CASSFQTSGGWEQYF.

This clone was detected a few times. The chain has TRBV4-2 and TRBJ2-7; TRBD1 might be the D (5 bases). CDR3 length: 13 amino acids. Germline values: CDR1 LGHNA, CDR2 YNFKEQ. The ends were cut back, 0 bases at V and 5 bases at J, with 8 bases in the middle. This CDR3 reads CASSQDTGHEQYF. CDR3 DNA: TGTGCCAGCAGCCAAGATACAGGCCACGAGCAGTACTTC.

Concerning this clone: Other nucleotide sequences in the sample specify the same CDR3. The CDR3 loop reads CASSPRGGPHTGELFF. The CDR3 DNA reads TGTGCCAGCAGCCCCCGGGGGGGCCCGCACACCGGGGAGCTGTTTTTT. The V and J genes are TRBV9 and TRBJ2-2, with 8 bases aligning to TRBD2. Per the germline V gene, CDR1 is SGDLS and CDR2 is YYNGEE. This CDR3 comprises 16 residues. Unmatched junction bases numbered 8, after V lost 4 bases and J lost 3 bases.

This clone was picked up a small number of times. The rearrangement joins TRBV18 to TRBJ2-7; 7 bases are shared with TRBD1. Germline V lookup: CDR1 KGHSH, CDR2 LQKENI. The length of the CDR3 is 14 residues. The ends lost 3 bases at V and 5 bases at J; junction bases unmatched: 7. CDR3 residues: CASSPDRAPHEQYF. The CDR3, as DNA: TGTGCCAGCTCACCTGACAGGGCCCCTCACGAGCAGTACTTC.

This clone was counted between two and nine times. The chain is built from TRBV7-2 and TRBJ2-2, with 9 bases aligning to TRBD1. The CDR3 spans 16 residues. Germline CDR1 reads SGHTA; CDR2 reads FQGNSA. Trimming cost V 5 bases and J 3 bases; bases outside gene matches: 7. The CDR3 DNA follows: TGTGCCAGCAGCCGCGGACAGGGGTTAGACACCGGGGAGCTGTTTTTT. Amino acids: CASSRGQGLDTGELFF.

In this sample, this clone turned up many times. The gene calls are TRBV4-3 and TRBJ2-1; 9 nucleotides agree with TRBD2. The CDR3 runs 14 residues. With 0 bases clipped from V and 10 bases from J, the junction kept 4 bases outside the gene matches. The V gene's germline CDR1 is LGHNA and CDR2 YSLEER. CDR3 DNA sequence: TGCGCCAGCAGCCAAGAGCGGACTAGCGCGGAGCAGTTCTTC. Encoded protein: CASSQERTSAEQFF.